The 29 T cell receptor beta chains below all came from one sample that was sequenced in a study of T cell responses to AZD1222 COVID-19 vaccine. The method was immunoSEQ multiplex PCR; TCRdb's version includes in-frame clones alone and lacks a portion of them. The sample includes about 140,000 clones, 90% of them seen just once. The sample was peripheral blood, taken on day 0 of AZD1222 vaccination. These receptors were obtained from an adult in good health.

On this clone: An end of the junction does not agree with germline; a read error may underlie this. CDR3 in amino acids: CSVESDSEASHEQYF. The CDR3 DNA reads TGCAGCGTTGAATCGGACAGTGAAGCCTCCCACGAGCAGTACTTC. The chain combines TRBV29-1 with TRBJ2-7; D perhaps matches TRBD1 (6 bases). Germline lookup yields CDR1 SQVTM and CDR2 ANQGSEA. The CDR3 is 15 amino acids.

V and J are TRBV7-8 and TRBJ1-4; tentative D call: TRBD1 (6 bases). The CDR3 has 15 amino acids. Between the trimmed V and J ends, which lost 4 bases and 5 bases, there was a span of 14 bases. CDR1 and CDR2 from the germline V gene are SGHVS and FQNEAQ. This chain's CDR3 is CASSWRGDRNEKLFF. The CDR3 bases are TGTGCCAGCAGCTGGAGGGGAGACAGGAATGAAAAACTGTTTTTT.

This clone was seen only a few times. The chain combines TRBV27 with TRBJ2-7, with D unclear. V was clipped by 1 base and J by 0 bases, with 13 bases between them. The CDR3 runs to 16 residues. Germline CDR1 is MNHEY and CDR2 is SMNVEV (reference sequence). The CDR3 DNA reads TGTGCCAGCAGTTTATGGTCAGGTACCAGCTCCTACGAGCAGTACTTC. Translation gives CASSLWSGTSSYEQYF.

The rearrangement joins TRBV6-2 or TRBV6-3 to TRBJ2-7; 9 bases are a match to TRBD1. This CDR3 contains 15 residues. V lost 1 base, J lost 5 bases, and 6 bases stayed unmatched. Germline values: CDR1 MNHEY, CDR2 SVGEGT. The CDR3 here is CASSYLPGQGNEQYF. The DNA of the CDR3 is TGTGCCAGCAGTTACTTACCGGGACAGGGAAACGAGCAGTACTTC.

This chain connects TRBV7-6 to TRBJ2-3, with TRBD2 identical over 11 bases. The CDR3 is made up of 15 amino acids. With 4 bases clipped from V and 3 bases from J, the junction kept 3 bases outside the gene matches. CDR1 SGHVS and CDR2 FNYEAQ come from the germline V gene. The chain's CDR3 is CASSSRLAGTDTQYF. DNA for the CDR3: TGTGCCAGCAGCTCCAGACTAGCGGGAACAGATACGCAGTATTTT.

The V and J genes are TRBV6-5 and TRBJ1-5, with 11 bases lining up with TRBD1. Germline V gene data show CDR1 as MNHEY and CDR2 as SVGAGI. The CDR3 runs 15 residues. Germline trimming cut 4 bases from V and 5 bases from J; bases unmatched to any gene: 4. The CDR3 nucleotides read TGTGCCAGCAGTTTGGACAGGGGGCCGGATCAGCCCCAGCATTTT. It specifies CASSLDRGPDQPQHF.

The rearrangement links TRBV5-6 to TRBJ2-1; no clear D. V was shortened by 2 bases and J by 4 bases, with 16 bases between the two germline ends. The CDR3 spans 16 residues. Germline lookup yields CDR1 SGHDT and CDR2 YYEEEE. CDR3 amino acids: CASSLVWSRAYNEQFF. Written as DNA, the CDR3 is TGTGCCAGCAGCTTAGTTTGGTCGAGAGCATACAATGAGCAGTTCTTC.

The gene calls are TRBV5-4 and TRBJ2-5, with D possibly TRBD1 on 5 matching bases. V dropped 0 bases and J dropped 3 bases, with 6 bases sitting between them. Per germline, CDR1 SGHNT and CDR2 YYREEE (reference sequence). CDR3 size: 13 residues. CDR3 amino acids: CASSLVQEETQYF. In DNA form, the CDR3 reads TGTGCCAGCAGCTTGGTACAGGAAGAGACCCAGTACTTC.

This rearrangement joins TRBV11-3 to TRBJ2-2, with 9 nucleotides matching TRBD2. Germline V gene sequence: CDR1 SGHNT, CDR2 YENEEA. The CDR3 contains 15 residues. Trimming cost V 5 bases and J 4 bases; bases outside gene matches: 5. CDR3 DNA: TGTGCCAGCAGCCTAGCGGGGCGTAGCACCGGGGAGCTGTTTTTT. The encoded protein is CASSLAGRSTGELFF. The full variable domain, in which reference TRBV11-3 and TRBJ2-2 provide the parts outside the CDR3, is EAGVVQSPRYKIIEKKQPVAFWCNPISGHNTLYWYLQNLGQGPELLIRYENEEAVDDSQLPKDRFSAERLKGVDSTLKIQPAELGDSAVYLCASSLAGRSTGELFFGEGSRLTVL.

The CDR3 spells CSVNRGSNTEAFF. The CDR3 bases are TGCAGCGTGAACAGGGGGAGTAACACTGAAGCTTTCTTT. The chain employs TRBV29-1 and TRBJ1-1, with TRBD1 matching 8 bases. The CDR3 spans 13 residues. Unmatched junction bases numbered 5, after V lost 6 bases and J lost 2 bases. Germline-derived CDR1 and CDR2 are SQVTM and ANQGSEA.

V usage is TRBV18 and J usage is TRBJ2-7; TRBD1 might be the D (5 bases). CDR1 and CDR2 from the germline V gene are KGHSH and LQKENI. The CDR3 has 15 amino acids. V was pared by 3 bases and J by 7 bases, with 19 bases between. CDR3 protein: CASSPAQGGFREQYF. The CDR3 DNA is TGTGCCAGCTCACCCGCGCAGGGTGGGTTTCGGGAGCAGTACTTC.

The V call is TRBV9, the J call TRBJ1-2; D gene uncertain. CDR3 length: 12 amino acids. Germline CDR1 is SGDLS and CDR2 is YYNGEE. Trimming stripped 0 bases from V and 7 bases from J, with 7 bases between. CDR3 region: CASSVVRSGYTF. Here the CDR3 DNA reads TGTGCCAGCAGCGTAGTAAGGTCTGGCTACACCTTC.

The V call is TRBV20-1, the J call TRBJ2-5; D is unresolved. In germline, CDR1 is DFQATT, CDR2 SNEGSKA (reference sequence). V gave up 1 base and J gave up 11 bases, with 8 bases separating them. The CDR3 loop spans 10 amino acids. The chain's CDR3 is CSARVGQQYF. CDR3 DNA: TGCAGTGCTAGAGTAGGGCAGCAGTACTTC.

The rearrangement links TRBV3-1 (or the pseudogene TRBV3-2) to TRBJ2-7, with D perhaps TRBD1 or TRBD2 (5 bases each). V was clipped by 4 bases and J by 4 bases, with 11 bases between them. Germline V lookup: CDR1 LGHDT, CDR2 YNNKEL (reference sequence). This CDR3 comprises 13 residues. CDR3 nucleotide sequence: TGTGCCAGCAGCCGGGACCAATCTTACGAGCAGTACTTC. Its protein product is CASSRDQSYEQYF.

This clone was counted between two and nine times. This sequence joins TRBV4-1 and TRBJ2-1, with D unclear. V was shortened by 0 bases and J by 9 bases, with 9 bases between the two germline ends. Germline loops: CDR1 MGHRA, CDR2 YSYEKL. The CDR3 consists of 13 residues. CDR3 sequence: CASSQDRGGEQFF. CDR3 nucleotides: TGCGCCAGCAGCCAAGATAGAGGCGGTGAGCAGTTCTTC.

The DNA of the CDR3 is TGTGCCAGCAGCCAAGAATTACAGAGCGGGGGTTCTTCACCCCTCCACTTT. Encoded protein: CASSQELQSGGSSPLHF. This chain uses TRBV4-2 with TRBJ1-6; D might be TRBD1 (5 bases). V was clipped by 0 bases and J by 9 bases, with 18 bases between them. CDR3 size: 17 residues. The germline V gene encodes CDR1 LGHNA and CDR2 YNFKEQ.

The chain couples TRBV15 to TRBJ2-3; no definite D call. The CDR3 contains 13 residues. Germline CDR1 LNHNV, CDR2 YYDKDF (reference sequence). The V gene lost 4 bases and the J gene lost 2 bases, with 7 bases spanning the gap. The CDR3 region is CATSTSYTDTQYF. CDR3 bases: TGTGCCACCAGCACTAGTTACACAGATACGCAGTATTTT.

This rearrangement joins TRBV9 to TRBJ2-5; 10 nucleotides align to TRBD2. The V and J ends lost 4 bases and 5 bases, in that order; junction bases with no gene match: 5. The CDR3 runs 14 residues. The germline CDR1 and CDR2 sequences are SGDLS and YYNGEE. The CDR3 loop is CASSFQTSGETQYF. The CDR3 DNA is TGTGCCAGCAGCTTTCAGACTAGCGGGGAGACCCAGTACTTC.

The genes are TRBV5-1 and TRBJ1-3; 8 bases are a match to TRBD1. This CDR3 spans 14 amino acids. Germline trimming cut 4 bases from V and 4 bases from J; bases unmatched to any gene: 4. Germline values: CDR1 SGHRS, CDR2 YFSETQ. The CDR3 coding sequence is TGCGCCAGCAGCCCTGGACAGGGAGGAAACACCATATATTTT. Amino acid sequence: CASSPGQGGNTIYF.

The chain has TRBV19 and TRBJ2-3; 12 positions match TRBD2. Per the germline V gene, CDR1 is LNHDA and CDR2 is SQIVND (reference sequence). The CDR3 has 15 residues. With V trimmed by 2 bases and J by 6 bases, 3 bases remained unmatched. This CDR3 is CASSILAGGTDTQYF. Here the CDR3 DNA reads TGTGCCAGTAGTATACTAGCGGGGGGGACGGATACGCAGTATTTT.

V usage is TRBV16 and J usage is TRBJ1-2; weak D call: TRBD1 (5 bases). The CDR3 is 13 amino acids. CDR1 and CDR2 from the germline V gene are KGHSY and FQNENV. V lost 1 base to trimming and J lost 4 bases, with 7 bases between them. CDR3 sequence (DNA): TGTGCCAGCAGCCAATTACAGGTCTATGGCTACACCTTC. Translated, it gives CASSQLQVYGYTF.

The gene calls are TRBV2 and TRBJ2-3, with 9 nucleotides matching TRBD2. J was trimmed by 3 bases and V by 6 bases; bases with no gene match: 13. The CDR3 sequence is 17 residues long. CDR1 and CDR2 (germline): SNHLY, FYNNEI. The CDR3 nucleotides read TGTGCCAGCAGAAGAATCAAAGCGGGGGGTGGAACAGATACGCAGTATTTT. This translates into CASRRIKAGGGTDTQYF.

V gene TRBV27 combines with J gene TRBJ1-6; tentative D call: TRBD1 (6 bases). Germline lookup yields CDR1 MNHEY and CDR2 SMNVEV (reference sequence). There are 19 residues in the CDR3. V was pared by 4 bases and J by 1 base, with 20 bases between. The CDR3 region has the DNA TGTGCCAGCAGTTCCTTCTCGGGGGGCGGCAAGTCCTATAATTCACCCCTCCACTTT. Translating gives CASSSFSGGGKSYNSPLHF.

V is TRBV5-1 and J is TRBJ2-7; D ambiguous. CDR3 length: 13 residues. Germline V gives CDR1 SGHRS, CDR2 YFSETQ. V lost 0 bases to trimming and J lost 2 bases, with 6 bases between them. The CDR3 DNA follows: TGCGCCAGCAGCTTGGACGGTGCCTACGAGCAGTACTTC. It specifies CASSLDGAYEQYF.

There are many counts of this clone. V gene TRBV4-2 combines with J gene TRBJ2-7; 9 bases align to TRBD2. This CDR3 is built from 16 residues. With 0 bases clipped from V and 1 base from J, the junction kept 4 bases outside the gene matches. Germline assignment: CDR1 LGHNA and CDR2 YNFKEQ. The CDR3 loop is CASSQEGAGGSYEQYF. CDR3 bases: TGTGCCAGCAGCCAAGAGGGTGCGGGAGGGTCCTACGAGCAGTACTTC.

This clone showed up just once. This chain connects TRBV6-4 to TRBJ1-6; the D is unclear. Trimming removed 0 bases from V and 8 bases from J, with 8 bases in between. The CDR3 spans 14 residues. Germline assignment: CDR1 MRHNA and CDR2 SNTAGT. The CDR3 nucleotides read TGTGCCAGCAGTGACTCAGTTGGGGATTCACCCCTCCACTTT. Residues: CASSDSVGDSPLHF.

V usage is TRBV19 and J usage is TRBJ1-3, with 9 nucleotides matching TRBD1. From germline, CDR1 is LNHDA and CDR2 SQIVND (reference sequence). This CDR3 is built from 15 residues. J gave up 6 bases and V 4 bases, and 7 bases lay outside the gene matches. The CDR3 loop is CASSRRDRASNTIYF. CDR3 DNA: TGTGCCAGTAGTAGGCGGGACAGGGCGTCAAACACCATATATTTT. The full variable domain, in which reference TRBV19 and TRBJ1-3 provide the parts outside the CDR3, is DGGITQSPKYLFRKEGQNVTLSCEQNLNHDAMYWYRQDPGQGLRLIYYSQIVNDFQKGDIAEGYSVSREKKESFPLTVTSAQKNPTAFYLCASSRRDRASNTIYFGEGSWLTVV.

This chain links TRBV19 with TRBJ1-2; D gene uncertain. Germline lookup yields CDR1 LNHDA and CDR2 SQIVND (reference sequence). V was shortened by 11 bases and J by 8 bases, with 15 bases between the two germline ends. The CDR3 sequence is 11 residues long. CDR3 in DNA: TGTGCCGGAGGAGGGTTTGAGGGCTACACCTTC. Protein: CAGGGFEGYTF.

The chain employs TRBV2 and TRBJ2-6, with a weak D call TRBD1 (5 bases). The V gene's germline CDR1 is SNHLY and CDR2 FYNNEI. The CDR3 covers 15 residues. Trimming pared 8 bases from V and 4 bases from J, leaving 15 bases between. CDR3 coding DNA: TGTGCCAGCGCCATAGGGGTGATCGGGGCCAACGTCCTGACTTTC. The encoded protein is CASAIGVIGANVLTF.